This T cell receptor beta chain is drawn from a study of shared clonotypes between healthy human individuals. At a deep level, the assay was run. Method: immunoSEQ multiplex PCR; TCRdb's copy keeps in-frame clones and lacks some. Of more than 550,000 clones listed, roughly nine tenths are singletons. Of note for this clone: Within the sample, other DNA sequences also encode this same CDR3.

Positive CCR7 selection of CD45RO-negative cells yielded the naive CD8 cells, and terminally differentiated effector memory CD45RA+ cells were excluded. The TCR originated in a man aged 30 to 39 in good health. Sequencing was done on a sample of naive CD8+ T cells sorted from blood.

CDR3 DNA: TGTGCCAGCGGACCGACCTACGAGCAGTACTTC. The encoded protein is CASGPTYEQYF. V usage is TRBV5-4 and J usage is TRBJ2-7, with D uncertain. The V end lost 7 bases, the J end lost 2 bases, and 7 bases lay between the germline ends. The germline CDR1 and CDR2 sequences are SGHNT and YYREEE (reference sequence). This CDR3 comprises 11 residues.